A selection of T cell receptor beta chains follows, all from one sample in a study of early T cells in non-severe SARS-CoV-2 infection. Using its own MiXCR run on the 5' RACE reads, TCRdb lists one record per CDR3 protein. The data contain tens of thousands of distinct CDR3 sequences, more than 3.5% of them singletons. Sequenced sample: whole blood. These receptors were obtained from an adult who was a healthcare worker with PCR-confirmed SARS-CoV-2 infection or an uninfected control (not recorded which). The CDR3 runs from the conserved cysteine through the conserved F or W. D genes are given only for firm matches. Rows give clone size only sometimes, using once, few, many, or a class for an expanded clone.

V gene: TRBV5-5
D gene: .
clone size: medium-sized
J gene: TRBJ1-3
CDR3 protein: CASSLFGTRSSGNTIYF
CDR3 DNA: TGTGCCAGCAGCTTATTTGGGACGCGGAGCTCTGGAAACACCATATATTTT

V gene: TRBV6-5
D gene: .
clone size: few
J gene: TRBJ1-2
CDR3 protein: CASSTSRDYGYTF
CDR3 DNA: TGTGCCAGCAGTACCAGCAGGGACTATGGCTACACCTTC

V gene: TRBV12-3/TRBV12-4
D gene: TRBD1
clone size: many
J gene: TRBJ1-5
CDR3 protein: CASSPTGGNQPQHF
CDR3 DNA: TGTGCCAGCAGTCCCACAGGGGGCAATCAGCCCCAGCATTTT

V gene: TRBV7-2
D gene: .
clone size: .
J gene: TRBJ2-3
CDR3 protein: CASSSGWDTQYF
CDR3 DNA: TGTGCCAGCAGCTCTGGCTGGGATACGCAGTATTTT

V gene: TRBV20-1
D gene: .
clone size: .
J gene: TRBJ2-3
CDR3 protein: CSARRTDTQYF
CDR3 DNA: TGCAGTGCTCGGCGCACAGATACGCAGTATTTT

V gene: TRBV5-5
D gene: TRBD1
clone size: few
J gene: TRBJ2-5
CDR3 protein: CASSMRTGEETQYF
CDR3 DNA: TGTGCCAGCAGCATGAGGACAGGCGAAGAGACCCAGTACTTC

V gene: TRBV7-9
D gene: TRBD2
clone size: .
J gene: TRBJ2-2
CDR3 protein: CASSKLAENTGELFF
CDR3 DNA: TGTGCCAGCAGCAAACTAGCGGAGAACACCGGGGAGCTGTTTTTT

V gene: TRBV7-6
D gene: .
clone size: many
J gene: TRBJ2-2
CDR3 protein: CASSRGTGELFF
CDR3 DNA: TGTGCCAGCTCGCGTGGGACCGGGGAGCTGTTTTTT

V gene: TRBV28
D gene: .
clone size: few
J gene: TRBJ1-2
CDR3 protein: CASTPYRDYGYTF
CDR3 DNA: TGTGCCAGCACCCCTTACAGGGACTATGGCTACACCTTC

V gene: TRBV18
D gene: .
clone size: many
J gene: TRBJ1-3
CDR3 protein: CASSLRMRGNTIYF
CDR3 DNA: TGTGCCAGCTCACTCCGGATGCGTGGAAACACCATATATTTT

V gene: TRBV27
D gene: .
clone size: many
J gene: TRBJ1-1
CDR3 protein: CASSLSQGWYTEAFF
CDR3 DNA: TGTGCCAGCAGTTTATCCCAGGGGTGGTACACTGAAGCTTTCTTT

V gene: TRBV10-3
D gene: TRBD2
clone size: .
J gene: TRBJ2-3
CDR3 protein: CAISRASGDTDTQYF
CDR3 DNA: TGTGCCATCAGTCGTGCTAGCGGGGACACAGATACGCAGTATTTT

V gene: TRBV7-8
D gene: .
clone size: .
J gene: TRBJ2-4
CDR3 protein: CASSLVGSRIQYF
CDR3 DNA: TGTGCCAGCAGCTTAGTGGGCAGCCGGATTCAGTACTTC

V gene: TRBV5-6
D gene: TRBD1
clone size: many
J gene: TRBJ1-2
CDR3 protein: CASSWMTGGYGYTF
CDR3 DNA: TGTGCCAGCAGCTGGATGACAGGGGGCTATGGCTACACCTTC

V gene: TRBV15
D gene: .
clone size: many
J gene: TRBJ2-1
CDR3 protein: CATSNHNTGDEQFF
CDR3 DNA: TGTGCCACCAGCAACCATAATACTGGGGATGAGCAGTTCTTC

V gene: TRBV5-1
D gene: .
clone size: few
J gene: TRBJ1-1
CDR3 protein: CASSLSQMNTEAFF
CDR3 DNA: TGCGCCAGCAGCTTGAGTCAGATGAACACTGAAGCTTTCTTT

V gene: TRBV6-2/TRBV6-3
D gene: .
clone size: .
J gene: TRBJ2-5
CDR3 protein: CASSYTARGVTQYF
CDR3 DNA: TGTGCCAGCAGTTATACGGCCCGTGGGGTGACCCAGTACTTC

V gene: TRBV6-5
D gene: .
clone size: many
J gene: TRBJ1-5
CDR3 protein: CASSYSAPGNNQPQHF
CDR3 DNA: TGTGCCAGCAGTTACTCGGCCCCGGGGAACAATCAGCCCCAGCATTTT

V gene: TRBV5-1
D gene: TRBD2
clone size: many
J gene: TRBJ2-1
CDR3 protein: CASSIHRLAGGHDEQFF
CDR3 DNA: TGCGCCAGCAGCATCCACCGACTAGCGGGGGGGCACGACGAGCAGTTCTTC

V gene: TRBV4-3
D gene: .
clone size: many
J gene: TRBJ1-1
CDR3 protein: CASSQDGRDTEAFF
CDR3 DNA: TGCGCCAGCAGCCAAGATGGGCGCGACACTGAAGCTTTCTTT

V gene: TRBV12-3/TRBV12-4
D gene: .
clone size: many
J gene: TRBJ2-5
CDR3 protein: CASSLLGGQETQYF
CDR3 DNA: TGTGCCAGCAGTTTGTTAGGGGGCCAAGAGACCCAGTACTTC

V gene: TRBV6-5
D gene: .
clone size: medium-sized
J gene: TRBJ1-1
CDR3 protein: CASMRIANTEAFF
CDR3 DNA: TGTGCCAGCATGAGGATAGCAAACACTGAAGCTTTCTTT

V gene: TRBV20-1
D gene: .
clone size: many
J gene: TRBJ1-4
CDR3 protein: CSAESRRGPGRSNEKLFF
CDR3 DNA: TGCAGTGCTGAATCCCGCAGGGGTCCTGGACGGTCTAATGAAAAACTGTTTTTT

V gene: TRBV10-3
D gene: TRBD1
clone size: medium-sized
J gene: TRBJ1-5
CDR3 protein: CAISESSGQGVQPQHF
CDR3 DNA: TGTGCCATCAGTGAGTCTTCAGGACAGGGAGTTCAGCCCCAGCATTTT

V gene: TRBV6-2/TRBV6-3
D gene: .
clone size: many
J gene: TRBJ2-3
CDR3 protein: CASRPRKDTQYF
CDR3 DNA: TGTGCCAGCAGACCGCGTAAGGATACGCAGTATTTT

V gene: TRBV6-6
D gene: .
clone size: .
J gene: TRBJ2-3
CDR3 protein: CASQPGGTDTQYF
CDR3 DNA: TGTGCCAGCCAACCTGGAGGCACAGATACGCAGTATTTT

V gene: TRBV20-1
D gene: .
clone size: many
J gene: TRBJ2-2
CDR3 protein: CSAFPTGRGATGELFF
CDR3 DNA: TGCAGTGCTTTCCCGACGGGGAGAGGGGCCACCGGGGAGCTGTTTTTT

V gene: TRBV7-3
D gene: TRBD2
clone size: few
J gene: TRBJ2-3
CDR3 protein: CASSATRSGTSTDTQYF
CDR3 DNA: TGTGCCAGCAGCGCTACCCGTTCGGGGACTAGCACTGATACGCAGTATTTT

V gene: TRBV29-1
D gene: .
clone size: many
J gene: TRBJ2-7
CDR3 protein: CSVVVGASYEQYF
CDR3 DNA: TGCAGCGTTGTTGTGGGAGCGTCCTACGAGCAGTACTTC

V gene: TRBV7-2
D gene: .
clone size: few
J gene: TRBJ1-6
CDR3 protein: CASSLGVGDSPLHF
CDR3 DNA: TGTGCCAGCAGCTTAGGGGTGGGAGATTCACCCCTCCACTTT

V gene: TRBV7-9
D gene: TRBD1
clone size: many
J gene: TRBJ1-1
CDR3 protein: CASSLIGTGFGGAFF
CDR3 DNA: TGTGCCAGCAGCTTAATCGGGACAGGGTTTGGAGGAGCTTTCTTT

V gene: TRBV20-1
D gene: .
clone size: many
J gene: TRBJ2-3
CDR3 protein: CSARDPASEDTQYF
CDR3 DNA: TGCAGTGCTAGAGATCCAGCATCTGAAGATACGCAGTATTTT

V gene: TRBV7-8
D gene: TRBD2
clone size: many
J gene: TRBJ2-2
CDR3 protein: CASSLALAGGRGTGELFF
CDR3 DNA: TGTGCCAGCAGCTTAGCGCTAGCGGGGGGTAGGGGAACCGGGGAGCTGTTTTTT

V gene: TRBV19
D gene: .
clone size: many
J gene: TRBJ1-4
CDR3 protein: CASRTGQEKLFF
CDR3 DNA: TGTGCCAGCCGAACAGGTCAGGAAAAACTGTTTTTT

V gene: TRBV12-5
D gene: .
clone size: many
J gene: TRBJ2-3
CDR3 protein: CASGLGLVGGTDTQYF
CDR3 DNA: TGTGCTAGTGGTTTGGGCCTCGTGGGGGGCACAGATACGCAGTATTTT

V gene: TRBV7-2
D gene: .
clone size: many
J gene: TRBJ2-7
CDR3 protein: CASSPQRATSYEQYF
CDR3 DNA: TGTGCCAGCAGCCCGCAGCGGGCCACCTCCTACGAGCAGTACTTC

V gene: TRBV20-1
D gene: .
clone size: many
J gene: TRBJ2-5
CDR3 protein: CSASLQPETQYF
CDR3 DNA: TGCAGTGCTAGCCTCCAGCCCGAGACCCAGTACTTC

V gene: TRBV13
D gene: .
clone size: many
J gene: TRBJ2-7
CDR3 protein: CASSTTLTYEQYF
CDR3 DNA: TGTGCCAGCAGCACGACCCTGACCTACGAGCAGTACTTC

V gene: TRBV5-1
D gene: TRBD2
clone size: .
J gene: TRBJ2-7
CDR3 protein: CASSLGYGLGAYEQYF
CDR3 DNA: TGCGCCAGCAGCTTGGGCTACGGACTAGGTGCCTACGAGCAGTACTTC

V gene: TRBV12-3/TRBV12-4
D gene: .
clone size: many
J gene: TRBJ1-2
CDR3 protein: CASSERRGLYGYTF
CDR3 DNA: TGTGCCAGCAGTGAGAGGCGGGGCCTCTATGGCTACACCTTC

V gene: TRBV11-2
D gene: TRBD2
clone size: many
J gene: TRBJ2-1
CDR3 protein: CASSLLAGVHNEQFF
CDR3 DNA: TGTGCCAGCAGCTTACTAGCGGGGGTCCACAATGAGCAGTTCTTC

V gene: TRBV11-2
D gene: .
clone size: .
J gene: TRBJ2-3
CDR3 protein: CASSPGITTPTDTQYF
CDR3 DNA: TGTGCCAGCAGCCCTGGGATAACTACACCCACAGATACGCAGTATTTT

V gene: TRBV5-1
D gene: .
clone size: many
J gene: TRBJ1-2
CDR3 protein: CASSLAGPYGYTF
CDR3 DNA: TGCGCCAGCAGCTTGGCAGGACCCTATGGCTACACCTTC